These T cell receptor beta chains were read from a single sample in a study of cytomegalovirus exposure and HLA in healthy donors. Generated by immunoSEQ multiplex PCR, the TCRdb table keeps only in-frame clones and is missing some. The sample holds some 110,000 clones, about 72% seen once. Material: PBMCs. The source of these receptors is a man aged 45-65 years in good health and CMV-seropositive. Each CDR3 is given with its conserved first and last residue. A D gene is named only where the DNA matches it firmly.

j_call v_call d_call cdr3_aa cdr3_nt
TRBJ2-7 TRBV5-6 TRBD1 CASVGTGGYEQYF TGTGCCAGCGTCGGGACAGGGGGTTACGAGCAGTACTTC
TRBJ2-5 TRBV7-7 TRBD1 CASSPTGGKTQYF TGTGCCAGCAGCCCGACAGGGGGGAAGACCCAGTACTTC
TRBJ2-3 TRBV7-2 NA CASSLARNTQYF TGTGCCAGCAGCTTAGCGAGGAATACGCAGTATTTT
TRBJ2-1 TRBV18 TRBD2 CASQLAGGPSEQFF TGTGCCAGTCAACTAGCGGGGGGGCCAAGTGAGCAGTTCTTC
TRBJ2-5 TRBV10-3 NA CAISESTGIETQYF TGTGCCATCAGTGAGTCCACAGGGATAGAGACCCAGTACTTC
TRBJ2-7 TRBV7-2 TRBD2 CASSPRTSGSSGEQYF TGTGCCAGCAGCCCCCGGACTAGCGGGAGCTCGGGCGAGCAGTACTTC
TRBJ2-3 TRBV5-1 NA CASSQWSGFAQKTQYF TGCGCCAGCAGCCAATGGTCCGGATTTGCACAGAAGACGCAGTATTTT
TRBJ1-2 TRBV5-4 NA CASSKGGASYGYTF TGTGCCAGCAGCAAAGGGGGGGCCTCCTATGGCTACACCTTC
TRBJ2-5 TRBV9 NA CASSVGSARETQYF TGTGCCAGCAGCGTAGGTTCTGCGCGAGAGACCCAGTACTTC
TRBJ2-2 TRBV14 NA CASSQDMAGGRTGELFF TGTGCCAGCAGCCAAGATATGGCCGGGGGGCGTACCGGGGAGCTGTTTTTT